This T cell receptor (beta chain) was retrieved from a study of brain T cells in children with intractable seizures. Study results and caveats: Pre-surgery blood may have been undersampled, hiding some clones. Viral specificity was inferred only from CDR3 similarity; HCMV serostatus was unknown.

V gave up 4 bases and J gave up 4 bases; unmatched junction bases: 4. This CDR3 comprises 14 residues. In germline, CDR1 is LNHDA, CDR2 SQIVND (reference sequence). Surgery cases with the highest brain T cell transcript signatures were chosen for sequencing. Pre-surgery treatment included at least one anti-epileptic drug. The method was immunoSEQ multiplex PCR; TCRdb's version includes in-frame clones alone and lacks a portion of them. The data hold approximately 41,000 clones, with approximately 90% observed a single time. Concerning this clone: Its antigen is currently unknown.

This chain connects TRBV19 to TRBJ2-3; 8 bases are shared with TRBD2. The sequence derives from a girl aged 2 to 10 with tuberous sclerosis and intractable seizures. This specimen was peripheral blood, taken at surgery. CDR3 loop: CASSTGGGADTQYF. The CDR3 bases are TGTGCCAGTAGTACCGGGGGGGGCGCAGATACGCAGTATTTT.